This T cell receptor (beta chain) was sequenced during a study of blood T cells in healthy people across ages. Study findings and constraints: The fall in TCR beta diversity per million T cells was roughly linear with age.

A J-beta primer mix and a sample-barcoded 5' primer were used in a second PCR of about 7 to 12 cycles. Via MiXCR, TCRdb re-called the 5' RACE reads, giving one row per CDR3 protein. The sample has around 1,100,000 distinct CDR3 sequences; under 40% are singletons. Trimming cost V 3 bases and J 5 bases, with 9 bases left between them. This CDR3 is 12 amino acids long. Germline CDR1 is DFQATT and CDR2 is SNEGSKA (reference sequence). As to this clonotype: Its antigen is unknown.

The source is a man in his late teens or twenties in good health. The rearrangement links TRBV20-1 to TRBJ2-3; the D is unclear. Sequencing used blood. The DNA of the CDR3 is TGCAGTGCTAGCCCACCACAAGATACGCAGTATTTT. This sequence encodes CSASPPQDTQYF.